The 2 T cell receptor beta chains listed next were all sequenced from one sample in a study of T-cell memory formation after mild COVID-19. TCRdb re-called the 5' RACE reads with MiXCR, one entry per CDR3 protein. In the table there are about 200,000 distinct CDR3 sequences, 16% of which are singletons. The sequencing input was PBMCs or a T cell subset sorted from them (not recorded which). These receptor sequences come from an adult woman who had mild COVID-19 (a few samples of this study predate the infection). Cell type and time point are not known.

CDR3: CASAFSYNEQFF. The CDR3 bases are TGCGCCAGCGCTTTCTCCTACAATGAGCAGTTCTTC. This sequence joins TRBV5-1 and TRBJ2-1; D ambiguous. V lost 7 bases, J lost 0 bases, and 5 bases lay in between. Germline V lookup: CDR1 SGHRS, CDR2 YFSETQ. The CDR3 is 12 residues long.

This clonotype was found a few times. This chain uses TRBV24-1 with TRBJ2-1; 9 bases are shared with TRBD2. With V trimmed by 1 base and J by 15 bases, 6 bases remained unmatched. The germline V gene has CDR1 KGHDR and CDR2 SFDVKD. The CDR3 contains 13 residues. CDR3 nucleotides: TGTGCCACCAGTGATTTCCAGCGGGGGGCCCCGTTCTTC. This codes for CATSDFQRGAPFF.